These 9 T cell receptor beta chains share one sample of origin, sequenced in a study of T cells and Merkel cell carcinoma outcomes. Sequenced by immunoSEQ multiplex PCR; TCRdb stores in-frame clones only, minus some. This sample has over 15,000 clones, with 81% found just once. The sample was tumor tissue from Merkel cell carcinoma. Every receptor here comes from a human donor with Merkel cell carcinoma.

This clone was recorded a few times. The chain is built from TRBV9 and TRBJ2-1; 9 nucleotides agree with TRBD2. Germline V gene sequence: CDR1 SGDLS, CDR2 YYNGEE. CDR3 length: 15 residues. The V segment lost 0 bases and the J segment 12 bases; nucleotides outside the gene matches: 10. The CDR3 sequence is CASSVGLAGERGQFF. The CDR3 DNA follows: TGTGCCAGCAGCGTAGGATTAGCGGGAGAGCGGGGGCAGTTCTTC.

The chain employs TRBV10-3 and TRBJ2-3; D uncertain. V shed 4 bases and J shed 3 bases, with 11 bases lying between them. The CDR3 has 14 residues. Germline CDR1 is ENHRY and CDR2 is SYGVKD. CDR3 loop: CAISALDGTDTQYF. In DNA, the CDR3 is TGTGCCATCAGTGCCCTTGATGGAACAGATACGCAGTATTTT.

The chain combines TRBV25-1 with TRBJ1-2, with a tentative D call TRBD1 (5 bases). The V end was cut by 10 bases, the J end by 3 bases, with 12 bases between. This CDR3 contains 12 residues. Germline CDR1 is MGHDK and CDR2 is SYGVNS. CDR3 in amino acids: CATRGSYYGYTF. CDR3 nucleotides: TGTGCCACGAGGGGCAGCTACTATGGCTACACCTTC.

The chain joins TRBV7-9 to TRBJ2-1; 16 bases line up with TRBD2. With V trimmed by 3 bases and J by 10 bases, 6 bases remained unmatched. CDR1 and CDR2 (germline): SEHNR, FQNEAQ (reference sequence). The CDR3 runs 16 residues. CDR3: CASSLGLAGGLGEQFF. DNA of the CDR3: TGTGCCAGCAGCTTGGGACTAGCGGGAGGGCTCGGGGAGCAGTTCTTC.

In DNA, the CDR3 is TGTGCCTGTCAACTTGGGGGGACTAACTATGGCTACACCTTC. It specifies CACQLGGTNYGYTF. The rearrangement joins TRBV30 to TRBJ1-2, with D perhaps matching TRBD1 (5 bases). CDR1 and CDR2 from the germline V gene are GTSNPN and SVGIG (reference sequence). The V gene lost 6 bases and the J gene lost 0 bases, with 14 bases spanning the gap. The CDR3 sequence is 14 residues long. The full variable domain, its missing parts supplied by reference TRBV30 and TRBJ1-2, is SQTIHQWPATLVQPVGSPLSLECTVEGTSNPNLYWYRQAAGRGLQLLFYSVGIGQISSEVPQNLSASRPQDRQFILSSKKLLLSDSGFYLCACQLGGTNYGYTFGSGTRLTVV.

This clone qualifies as medium-sized. This chain's CDR3 is CASSPGGGQGSYNEQFF. The CDR3 DNA reads TGTGCCAGCAGCCCAGGGGGAGGACAAGGTTCCTACAATGAGCAGTTCTTC. The chain has TRBV7-6 and TRBJ2-1; D perhaps matches TRBD1 (7 bases). The CDR3 is 17 residues long. Trimming took off 5 bases at V and 1 base at J, with 18 bases between the two ends. Germline assignment: CDR1 SGHVS and CDR2 FNYEAQ.

The chain couples TRBV11-2 to TRBJ1-5, with D possibly TRBD1 on 5 matching bases. The CDR3 length is 15 residues. Trimming took 5 bases from V and 2 from J, leaving 13 bases between them. Germline V CDR1 and CDR2: SGHAT, FQNNGV. As DNA, the CDR3 is TGTGCCAGCAGCGGGGACGTTTATGGCAATCAGCCCCAGCATTTT. This translates into CASSGDVYGNQPQHF.

The chain uses TRBV9 and TRBJ2-7, with D tentatively TRBD1 or TRBD2 (6 bases each). V shed 3 bases and J shed 3 bases, with 13 bases lying between them. In germline, CDR1 is SGDLS, CDR2 YYNGEE. The CDR3 is made up of 14 amino acids. The CDR3 region has the DNA TGTGCCAGCAGCGCGGAGGGGGATCGCTACGAGCAGTACTTC. It codes for CASSAEGDRYEQYF.

This CDR3 is CASSFGRGTNTGELFF. In nucleotides, the CDR3 is TGTGCCAGCAGCTTCGGCAGGGGTACGAACACCGGGGAGCTGTTTTTT. The chain is built from TRBV5-6 and TRBJ2-2; maybe TRBD1 (6 bases). With 2 bases removed from V and 0 bases from J, the gap between germline ends came to 11 bases. The CDR3 has 16 residues. Germline V gene sequence: CDR1 SGHDT, CDR2 YYEEEE.